These T cell receptor beta chains were read from a single sample in a study of T cell changes during pregnancy in multiple sclerosis. Produced via immunoSEQ multiplex PCR; TCRdb's table is partial and in-frame only. The sample comprises around 60,000 clones, roughly 92% of which are singletons, and more than 1.2% rests with the top ten. The input for sequencing was peripheral blood, taken in the second trimester of pregnancy. Receptor source: a female donor with multiple sclerosis, enrolled in a pregnancy study. Both conserved end residues are part of each CDR3. D genes are given only for firm matches. Size values are once, few and many counts, or a class for expanded clones, and some rows have none.

NA,TRBD2,TRBJ2-7,TRBV9,TGTGCCAGCAGCGTGGGAGCGGGAAGCTCCTACGAGCAGTACTTC,CASSVGAGSSYEQYF
NA,TRBD1,TRBJ1-2,TRBV2,TGTGCCAGCAGAGGGACAGGTTGGCGCTATGGCTACACCTTC,CASRGTGWRYGYTF
NA,NA,TRBJ1-1,TRBV30,TGTGCCTGTCGTGGGCGGGAGAACACTGAAGCTTTCTTT,CACRGRENTEAFF
few,NA,TRBJ2-7,TRBV18,TGTGCCAGCTCACCACCCCCCGGGTACGAGCAGTACTTC,CASSPPPGYEQYF
NA,NA,TRBJ2-7,TRBV6-1,TGTGCCAGCAGTTTAAGGACACCACGGGACGAGCAGTACTTC,CASSLRTPRDEQYF
NA,NA,TRBJ2-7,TRBV5-1,TGCGCCAGCAGCGGTGACAGTGGGGTCTACGAGCAGTACTTC,CASSGDSGVYEQYF
NA,NA,TRBJ2-2,TRBV28,TGTGCCAGCACCAGGCCGCCGAACACCGGGGAGCTGTTTTTT,CASTRPPNTGELFF
NA,TRBD1,TRBJ2-7,TRBV6-6,TGTGCCAGCAGTTCCCTCGACAGGGAACCCTACGAGCAGTACTTC,CASSSLDREPYEQYF
NA,TRBD2,TRBJ2-7,TRBV6-5,TGTGCCAGCTATATGCGGGGGGCCTACGAGCAGTACTTC,CASYMRGAYEQYF
few,NA,TRBJ2-5,TRBV6-1,TGTGCCAGCAGTGTTCCAGCGATCCCAAGGGAGACCCAGTACTTC,CASSVPAIPRETQYF
NA,NA,TRBJ2-2,TRBV7-9,TGTGCCAGCAGCTCGAGGACTACCGGGACCGGGGAGCTGTTTTTT,CASSSRTTGTGELFF
NA,TRBD2,TRBJ2-3,TRBV28,TGTGCCAGCAGTACTAGCGCAGATACGCAGTATTTT,CASSTSADTQYF
NA,NA,TRBJ1-4,TRBV27,TGTGCCAGCAGAAAACAGGGATCAACTAATGAAAAACTGTTTTTT,CASRKQGSTNEKLFF
NA,TRBD2,TRBJ2-7,TRBV4-2,TGTGCCAGCAGCCAAACGGGGGGAATTTCCGAGCAGTACTTC,CASSQTGGISEQYF
few,NA,TRBJ1-1,TRBV7-2,TGTGCCAGCAGCTATGTGCGCCGTGACACTGAAGCTTTCTTT,CASSYVRRDTEAFF
NA,TRBD1,TRBJ1-5,TRBV4-2,TGTGCCAGCAGCCAATCGGGACAGGCTGGCAATCAGCCCCAGCATTTT,CASSQSGQAGNQPQHF
NA,NA,TRBJ2-7,TRBV11-2,TGTGCCAGCAGCTTAGAAACCTCGGGGGAGCAGTACTTC,CASSLETSGEQYF
NA,TRBD2,TRBJ2-5,TRBV9,TGTGCCAGCAGCGTGCGGGAGGGCCGGCGAGAGACCCAGTACTTC,CASSVREGRRETQYF
NA,TRBD2,TRBJ2-7,TRBV10-2,TGCGCCAGCCTAGGGGGGACTAGTGCCAAGCAGTACTTC,CASLGGTSAKQYF
NA,TRBD2,TRBJ2-1,TRBV28,TGTGCCAGCATTAACACCAAGGGGACTAGCGTCAATGAGCAGTTCTTC,CASINTKGTSVNEQFF
NA,NA,TRBJ1-2,TRBV7-2,TGTGCCAGCAGCTCGCAGGGTTCCAACTATGGCTACACCTTC,CASSSQGSNYGYTF
NA,TRBD1,TRBJ1-1,TRBV7-9,TGTGCCAGCAGCTCTTGGGACAGGGCAGGCACTGAAGCTTTCTTT,CASSSWDRAGTEAFF
NA,TRBD1,TRBJ1-4,TRBV11-2,TGTGCCAGCAGCCCGACAGGGGGGGCCTATGAAAAACTGTTTTTT,CASSPTGGAYEKLFF
NA,NA,TRBJ2-4,TRBV28,TGTGCCAGCAGTTACGGGGGAGGCGCCAAAAACATTCAGTACTTC,CASSYGGGAKNIQYF
NA,NA,TRBJ1-2,TRBV6-6,TGTGCCAGCAGAATCCCGCTTCAGACAGGACCCAAAGGCTACACCTTC,CASRIPLQTGPKGYTF
NA,NA,TRBJ2-1,TRBV6-6,TGTGCCAGCAAAGAAGGGAGGTCCTACAATGAGCAGTTCTTC,CASKEGRSYNEQFF
NA,TRBD1,TRBJ2-1,TRBV5-4,TGTGCCAGCAGCCCACAGGGGTCCTACAATGAGCAGTTCTTC,CASSPQGSYNEQFF
NA,NA,TRBJ2-7,TRBV5-5,TGTGCCAGCAGCTTGTCCGCATCTACCTACGAGCAGTACTTC,CASSLSASTYEQYF
NA,TRBD2,TRBJ2-3,TRBV2,TGTGCCAGCAGAGGGGCGGGAGGGCCCTCAGATACGCAGTATTTT,CASRGAGGPSDTQYF
NA,NA,TRBJ1-2,TRBV6-5,TGTGCCAGCAGGGGGGGGGCTTATGGCTACACCTTC,CASRGGAYGYTF
NA,NA,TRBJ2-7,TRBV7-2,TGTGCCAGCAGCGAAGGGGCGGCCGAACTGTACGAGCAGTACTTC,CASSEGAAELYEQYF
NA,TRBD2,TRBJ2-1,TRBV5-1,TGCGCCAGCAGCAGTGGGACTAGCGGATACAATGAGCAGTTCTTC,CASSSGTSGYNEQFF